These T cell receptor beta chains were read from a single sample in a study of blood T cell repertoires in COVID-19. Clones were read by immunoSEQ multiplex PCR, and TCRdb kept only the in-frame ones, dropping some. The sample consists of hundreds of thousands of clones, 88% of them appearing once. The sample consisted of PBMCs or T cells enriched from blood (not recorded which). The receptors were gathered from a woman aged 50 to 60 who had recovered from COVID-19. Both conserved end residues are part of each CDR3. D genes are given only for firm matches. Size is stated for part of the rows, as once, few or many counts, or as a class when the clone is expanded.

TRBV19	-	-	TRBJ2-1	CASSRTTGAVVTGYEQFF	TGTGCCAGTAGTAGGACTACCGGGGCGGTGGTGACGGGGTATGAGCAGTTCTTC
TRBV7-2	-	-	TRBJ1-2	CASSLDSQNYGYTF	TGTGCCAGCAGCTTGGACAGCCAAAACTATGGCTACACCTTC
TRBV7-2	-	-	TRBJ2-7	CASSPRTNYEQYF	TGTGCCAGCAGCCCCCGGACTAATTACGAGCAGTACTTC
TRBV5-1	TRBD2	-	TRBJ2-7	CASSWGGRASEQYF	TGCGCCAGCAGTTGGGGCGGGAGGGCAAGCGAGCAGTACTTC
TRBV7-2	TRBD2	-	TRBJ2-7	CASSLTSGSGIYEQYF	TGTGCCAGCAGCTTAACTAGCGGCAGCGGAATCTACGAGCAGTACTTC
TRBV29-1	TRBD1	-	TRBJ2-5	CSVDRQGVGETQYF	TGCAGCGTTGACAGACAGGGGGTTGGGGAGACCCAGTACTTC
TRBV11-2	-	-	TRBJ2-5	CASSQALMLPGSETQYF	TGTGCCAGCAGCCAGGCCCTGATGCTGCCAGGGTCAGAGACCCAGTACTTC
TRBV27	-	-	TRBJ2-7	CASSLLARPLYF	TGTGCCAGCAGTTTATTGGCCAGGCCGTTGTACTTC
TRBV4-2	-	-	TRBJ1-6	CASSQDNQHSLPGSPLHF	TGTGCCAGCAGCCAAGATAATCAGCACAGTCTGCCCGGTTCACCCCTCCACTTT
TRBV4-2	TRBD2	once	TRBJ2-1	CASSQDQREGYNEQFF	TGTGCCAGCAGCCAAGACCAGCGGGAGGGTTACAATGAGCAGTTCTTC
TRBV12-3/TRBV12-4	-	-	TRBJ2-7	CASSLGAYEQYF	TGTGCCAGCAGTTTAGGGGCTTACGAGCAGTACTTC
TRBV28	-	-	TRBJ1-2	CASSSNNYGYTF	TGTGCCAGCAGTTCCAATAACTATGGCTACACCTTC
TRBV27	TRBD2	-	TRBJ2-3	CASSPSGAAGEDTQYF	TGTGCCAGCAGTCCCTCGGGGGCAGCGGGAGAGGATACGCAGTATTTT
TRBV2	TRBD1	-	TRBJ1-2	CASSLQGTSNYGYTF	TGTGCCAGCAGTCTACAGGGGACAAGTAACTATGGCTACACCTTC
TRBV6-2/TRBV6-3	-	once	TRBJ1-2	CASSTGSWAYGYTF	TGTGCCAGCAGTACCGGGAGTTGGGCCTATGGCTACACCTTC
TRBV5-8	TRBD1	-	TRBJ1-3	CASSSTGTALSSGNTIYF	TGTGCCAGCAGCTCGACCGGGACAGCGCTTAGCTCTGGAAACACCATATATTTT
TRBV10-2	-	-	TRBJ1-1	CASSELRVATEAFF	TGCGCCAGCAGTGAGCTGAGGGTTGCCACTGAAGCTTTCTTT
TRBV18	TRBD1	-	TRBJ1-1	CASSPQQGANTEAFF	TGTGCCAGCTCACCACAGCAGGGGGCAAACACTGAAGCTTTCTTT
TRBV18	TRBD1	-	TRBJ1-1	CASSPSDRVANTEAFF	TGTGCCAGCTCACCATCCGACAGGGTCGCGAACACTGAAGCTTTCTTT
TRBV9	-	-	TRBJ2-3	CASSATPGSTTDTQYF	TGTGCCAGCAGCGCTACCCCCGGCTCTACTACGGATACGCAGTATTTT
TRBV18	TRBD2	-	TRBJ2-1	CASSPYGGTSGNNEQFF	TGTGCCAGCTCACCGTACGGGGGGACTAGCGGGAACAATGAGCAGTTCTTC
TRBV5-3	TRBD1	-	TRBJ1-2	CARSLGQGAYGYTF	TGTGCCAGAAGCCTGGGACAGGGCGCCTATGGCTACACCTTC
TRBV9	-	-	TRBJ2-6	CASSVGWGGRGAGANVLTF	TGTGCCAGCAGCGTAGGCTGGGGGGGGCGCGGAGCTGGGGCCAACGTCCTGACTTTC
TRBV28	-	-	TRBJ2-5	CASSSPQVNQETQYF	TGTGCCAGCAGTTCACCACAGGTGAACCAAGAGACCCAGTACTTC
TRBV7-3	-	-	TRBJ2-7	CASSPNRDTSYEQYF	TGTGCCAGCAGCCCCAACCGGGACACATCCTACGAGCAGTACTTC
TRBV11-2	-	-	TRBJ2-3	CASSPGVIGTDTQYF	TGTGCCAGCAGCCCCGGGGTTATAGGAACAGATACGCAGTATTTT
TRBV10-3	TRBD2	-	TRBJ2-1	CAISESQSGTSRRWNEQFF	TGTGCCATCAGTGAGTCGCAGTCCGGGACTAGCAGAAGGTGGAATGAGCAGTTCTTC
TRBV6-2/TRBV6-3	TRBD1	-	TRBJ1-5	CASSYRRGFQPQHF	TGTGCCAGCAGTTATCGCAGGGGGTTTCAGCCCCAGCATTTT
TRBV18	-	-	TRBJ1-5	CASSPTDSNQPQHF	TGTGCCAGCTCACCGACAGATAGCAATCAGCCCCAGCATTTT
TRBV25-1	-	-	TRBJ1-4	CASSKGGANEKLFF	TGTGCCAGCAGCAAAGGGGGGGCTAATGAAAAACTGTTTTTT
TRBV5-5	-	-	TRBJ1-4	CASSYENEKLFF	TGTGCCAGCAGCTACGAGAATGAAAAACTGTTTTTT
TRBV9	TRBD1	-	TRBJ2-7	CASSGPGGEQYF	TGTGCCAGCAGCGGCCCAGGGGGCGAGCAGTACTTC
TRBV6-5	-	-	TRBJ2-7	CASSYFVTGPNEQYF	TGTGCCAGCAGTTATTTCGTAACAGGGCCCAACGAGCAGTACTTC
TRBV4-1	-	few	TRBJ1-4	CASSQDPGQRNEKLFF	TGCGCCAGCAGCCAAGATCCAGGACAACGTAATGAAAAACTGTTTTTT
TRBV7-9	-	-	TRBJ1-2	CASSLTQGGYTF	TGTGCCAGCAGCTTAACCCAGGGGGGCTACACCTTC
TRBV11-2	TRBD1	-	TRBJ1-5	CASSLAGQSNQPQHF	TGTGCCAGCAGCTTAGCGGGACAGAGCAATCAGCCCCAGCATTTT
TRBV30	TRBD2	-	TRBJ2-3	CAWSVGSGSSTDTQYF	TGTGCCTGGAGTGTTGGAAGCGGGAGTAGCACAGATACGCAGTATTTT
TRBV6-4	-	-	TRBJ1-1	CASRADSLNTEAFF	TGTGCCAGCAGGGCTGACAGCCTGAACACTGAAGCTTTCTTT
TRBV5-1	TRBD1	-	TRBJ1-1	CASSGQGLTMNTEAFF	TGCGCCAGCAGCGGACAGGGGTTGACCATGAACACTGAAGCTTTCTTT
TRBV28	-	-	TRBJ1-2	CASRYNGQTNYGYTF	TGTGCCAGCAGATACAATGGACAGACTAACTATGGCTACACCTTC
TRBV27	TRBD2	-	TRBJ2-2	CASSLVRLAGGYTGELFF	TGTGCCAGCAGTTTAGTCCGGCTAGCGGGAGGATACACCGGGGAGCTGTTTTTT